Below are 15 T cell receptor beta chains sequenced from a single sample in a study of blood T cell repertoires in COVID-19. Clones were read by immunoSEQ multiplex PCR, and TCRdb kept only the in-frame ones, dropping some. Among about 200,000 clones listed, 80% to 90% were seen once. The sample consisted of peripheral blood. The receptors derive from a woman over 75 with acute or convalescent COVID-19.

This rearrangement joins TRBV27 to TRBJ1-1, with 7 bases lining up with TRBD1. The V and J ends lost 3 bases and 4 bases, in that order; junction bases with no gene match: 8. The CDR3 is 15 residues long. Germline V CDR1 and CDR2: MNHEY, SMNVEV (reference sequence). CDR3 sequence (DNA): TGTGCCAGCAGTTTTTTTGACAGGGCGGGCACTGAAGCTTTCTTT. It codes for CASSFFDRAGTEAFF.

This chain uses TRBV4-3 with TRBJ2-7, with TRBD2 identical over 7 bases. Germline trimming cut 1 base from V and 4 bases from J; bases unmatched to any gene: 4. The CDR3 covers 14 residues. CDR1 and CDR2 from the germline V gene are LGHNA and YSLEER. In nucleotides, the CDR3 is TGCGCCAGCAGCCAAGGGGAGGGTAGGTACGAGCAGTACTTC. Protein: CASSQGEGRYEQYF.

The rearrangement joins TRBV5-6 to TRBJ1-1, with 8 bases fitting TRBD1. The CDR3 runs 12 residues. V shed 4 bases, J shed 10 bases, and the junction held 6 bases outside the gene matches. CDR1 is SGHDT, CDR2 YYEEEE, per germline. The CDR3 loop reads CASSLWTGLAFF. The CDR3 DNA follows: TGTGCCAGCAGCCTGTGGACAGGGCTAGCTTTCTTT.

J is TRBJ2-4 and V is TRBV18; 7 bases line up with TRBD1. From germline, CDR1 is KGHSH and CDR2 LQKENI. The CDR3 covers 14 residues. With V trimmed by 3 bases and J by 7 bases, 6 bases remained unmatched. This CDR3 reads CASSPTGTVNIQYF. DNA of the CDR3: TGTGCCAGCTCACCCACCGGGACAGTGAACATTCAGTACTTC.

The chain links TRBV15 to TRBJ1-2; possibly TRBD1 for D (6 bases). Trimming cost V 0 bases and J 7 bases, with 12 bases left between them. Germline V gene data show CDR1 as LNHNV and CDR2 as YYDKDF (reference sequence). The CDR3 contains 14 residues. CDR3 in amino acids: CATSREQGLGGYTF. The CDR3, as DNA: TGTGCCACCAGCAGAGAACAGGGCCTCGGTGGCTACACCTTC.

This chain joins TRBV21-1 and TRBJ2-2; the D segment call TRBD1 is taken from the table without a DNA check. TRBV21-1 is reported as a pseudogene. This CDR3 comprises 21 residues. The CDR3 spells CASSKANEVVGQGGKTGELFF. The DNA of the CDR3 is TGTGCCAGCAGCAAAGCAAATGAAGTAGTGGGACAGGGGGGAAAAACCGGGGAGCTGTTTTTT.

The CDR3 sequence is CASSRTSLILNTQYF. DNA for the CDR3: TGTGCCAGCAGCCGGACTAGCCTCATCCTAAATACGCAGTATTTT. This sequence joins TRBV7-9 and TRBJ2-3; 8 nucleotides align to TRBD2. The trim removed 5 bases at V and 7 bases at J, leaving 11 bases unmatched. The CDR3 extends over 15 amino acids. From germline, CDR1 is SEHNR and CDR2 FQNEAQ (reference sequence).

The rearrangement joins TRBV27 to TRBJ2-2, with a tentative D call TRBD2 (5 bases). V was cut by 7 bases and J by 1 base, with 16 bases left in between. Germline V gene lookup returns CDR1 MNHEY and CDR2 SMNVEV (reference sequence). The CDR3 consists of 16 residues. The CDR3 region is CASTFAPGVNTGELFF. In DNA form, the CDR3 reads TGTGCCAGCACTTTTGCCCCCGGGGTGAACACCGGGGAGCTGTTTTTT.

CDR3 in DNA: TGTGCCAGCAGCCGGCTAGCGGGGGCGTCCTACGAGCAGTACTTC. As protein: CASSRLAGASYEQYF. The chain has TRBV7-9 and TRBJ2-7; 10 nucleotides agree with TRBD2. Germline loops: CDR1 SEHNR, CDR2 FQNEAQ (reference sequence). Trimming cost V 5 bases and J 1 base; bases outside gene matches: 5. This CDR3 is 15 amino acids long.

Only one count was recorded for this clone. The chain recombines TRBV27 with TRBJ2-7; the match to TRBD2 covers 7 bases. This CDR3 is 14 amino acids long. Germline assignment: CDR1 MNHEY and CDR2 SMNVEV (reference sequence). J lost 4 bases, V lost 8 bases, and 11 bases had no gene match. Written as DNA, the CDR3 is TGTGCCAGCCGCGGGGGAGGAGGTCGGTACGAGCAGTACTTC. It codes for CASRGGGGRYEQYF.

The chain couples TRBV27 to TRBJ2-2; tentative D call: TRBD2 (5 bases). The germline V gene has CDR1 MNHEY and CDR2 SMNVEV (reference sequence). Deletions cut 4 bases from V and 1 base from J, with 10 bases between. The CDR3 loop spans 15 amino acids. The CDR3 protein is CASSWAGRNTGELFF. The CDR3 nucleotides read TGTGCCAGCAGTTGGGCGGGTCGGAACACCGGGGAGCTGTTTTTT.

For the CDR3, the DNA is TGTGCCAGTAGCGCGGGCCTAACCATGAGTGTTGAAGCTTTCTTT. It translates to CASSAGLTMSVEAFF. The chain couples TRBV19 to TRBJ1-1; D not resolved. Trimming stripped 6 bases from V and 7 bases from J, with 21 bases between. CDR3 length: 15 amino acids. CDR1 is LNHDA and CDR2 is SQIVND in the germline V gene (reference sequence).

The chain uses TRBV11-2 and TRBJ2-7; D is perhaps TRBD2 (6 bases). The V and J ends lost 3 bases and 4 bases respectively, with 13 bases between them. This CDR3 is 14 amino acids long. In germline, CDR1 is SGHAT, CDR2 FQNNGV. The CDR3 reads CASSFGTDLYEQYF. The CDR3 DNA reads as TGTGCCAGCAGCTTCGGGACTGATCTATACGAGCAGTACTTC. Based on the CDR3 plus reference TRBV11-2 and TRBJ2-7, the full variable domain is EAGVAQSPRYKIIEKRQSVAFWCNPISGHATLYWYQQILGQGPKLLIQFQNNGVVDDSQLPKDRFSAERLKGVDSTLKIQPAKLEDSAVYLCASSFGTDLYEQYFGPGTRLTVT.

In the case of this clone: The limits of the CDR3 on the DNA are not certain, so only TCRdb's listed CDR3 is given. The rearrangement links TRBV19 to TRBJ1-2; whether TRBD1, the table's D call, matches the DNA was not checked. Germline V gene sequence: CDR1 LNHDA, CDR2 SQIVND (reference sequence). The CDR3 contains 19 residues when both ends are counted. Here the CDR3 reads CASSIGVRARDQVFYGYTF.

The CDR3 sequence: CASSFTGLYNQPQHF. CDR3 DNA: TGTGCCAGCAGTTTTACAGGGTTGTACAATCAGCCCCAGCATTTT. V usage is TRBV28 and J usage is TRBJ1-5; D perhaps matches TRBD1 (6 bases). Germline V gene sequence: CDR1 MDHEN, CDR2 SYDVKM. The CDR3 contains 15 residues. The ends were cut back, 3 bases at V and 3 bases at J, with 12 bases in the middle.